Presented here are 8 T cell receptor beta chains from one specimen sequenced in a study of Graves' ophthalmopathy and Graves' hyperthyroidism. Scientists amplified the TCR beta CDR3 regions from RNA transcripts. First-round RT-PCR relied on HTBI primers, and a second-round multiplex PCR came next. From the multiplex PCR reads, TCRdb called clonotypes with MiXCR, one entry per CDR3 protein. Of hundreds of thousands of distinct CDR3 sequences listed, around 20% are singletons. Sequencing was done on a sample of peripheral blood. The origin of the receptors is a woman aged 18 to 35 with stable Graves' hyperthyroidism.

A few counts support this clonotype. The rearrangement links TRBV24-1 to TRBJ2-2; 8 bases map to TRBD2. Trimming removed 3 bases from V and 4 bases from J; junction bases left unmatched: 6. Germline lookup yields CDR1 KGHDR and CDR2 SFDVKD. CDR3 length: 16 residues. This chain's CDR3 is CATSDPGTRFTGELFF. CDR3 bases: TGTGCCACCAGTGATCCCGGGACTAGGTTCACCGGGGAGCTGTTTTTT.

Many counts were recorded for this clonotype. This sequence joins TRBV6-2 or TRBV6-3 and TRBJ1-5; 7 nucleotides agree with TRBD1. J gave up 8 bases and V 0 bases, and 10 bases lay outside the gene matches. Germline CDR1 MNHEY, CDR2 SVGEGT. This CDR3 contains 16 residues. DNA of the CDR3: TGTGCCAGCAGTTACTCGCTGCAGGGGGGTCGGGAGCCCCAGCATTTT. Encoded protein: CASSYSLQGGREPQHF.

CDR3 nucleotide sequence: TGTGCCAGCAGCTTTTCCATTTATACAGGGACCCAGTACTTC. It is translated as CASSFSIYTGTQYF. This chain links TRBV28 with TRBJ2-5, with D perhaps matching TRBD1 (5 bases). CDR3 length equals 14 residues. The V and J ends lost 6 bases and 7 bases respectively, with 18 bases between them. Germline CDR1 MDHEN, CDR2 SYDVKM.

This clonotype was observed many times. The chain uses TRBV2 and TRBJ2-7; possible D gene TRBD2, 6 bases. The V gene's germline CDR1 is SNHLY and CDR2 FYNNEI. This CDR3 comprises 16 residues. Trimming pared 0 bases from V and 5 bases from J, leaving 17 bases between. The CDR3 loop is CASSEARVLASHEQYF. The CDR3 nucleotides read TGTGCCAGCAGTGAAGCGCGGGTACTAGCTTCCCACGAGCAGTACTTC.

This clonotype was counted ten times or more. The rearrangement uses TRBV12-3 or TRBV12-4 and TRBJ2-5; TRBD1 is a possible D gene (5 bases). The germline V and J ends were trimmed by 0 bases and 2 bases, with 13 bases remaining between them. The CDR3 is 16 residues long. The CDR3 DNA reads TGTGCCAGCAGTTTAGCGGTGGGGCAGGAACAAGAGACCCAGTACTTC. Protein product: CASSLAVGQEQETQYF.

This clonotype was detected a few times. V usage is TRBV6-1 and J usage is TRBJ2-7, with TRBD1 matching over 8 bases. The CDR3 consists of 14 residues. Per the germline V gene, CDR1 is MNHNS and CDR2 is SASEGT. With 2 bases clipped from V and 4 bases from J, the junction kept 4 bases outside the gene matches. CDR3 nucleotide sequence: TGTGCCAGCAGTGAATCGGACAGGGTGTACGAGCAGTACTTC. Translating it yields CASSESDRVYEQYF.

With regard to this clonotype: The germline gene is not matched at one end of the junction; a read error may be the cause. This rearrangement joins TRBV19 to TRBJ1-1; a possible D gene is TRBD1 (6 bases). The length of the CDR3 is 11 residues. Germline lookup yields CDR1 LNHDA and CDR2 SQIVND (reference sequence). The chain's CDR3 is CAITRGTEALF. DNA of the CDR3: TGTGCCATTACCAGGGGCACTGAAGCTCTCTTT.

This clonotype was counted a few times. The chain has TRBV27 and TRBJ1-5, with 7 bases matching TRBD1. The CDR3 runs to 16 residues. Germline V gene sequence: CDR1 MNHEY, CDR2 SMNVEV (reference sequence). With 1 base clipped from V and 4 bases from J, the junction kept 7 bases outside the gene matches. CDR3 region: CASSLWQGGDNQPQHF. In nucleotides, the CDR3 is TGTGCCAGCAGTTTATGGCAGGGGGGAGATAATCAGCCCCAGCATTTT.